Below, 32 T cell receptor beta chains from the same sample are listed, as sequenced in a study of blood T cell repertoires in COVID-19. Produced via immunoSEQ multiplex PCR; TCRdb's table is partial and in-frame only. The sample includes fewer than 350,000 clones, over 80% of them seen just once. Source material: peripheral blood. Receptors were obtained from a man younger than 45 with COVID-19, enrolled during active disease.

CDR3 region: CASSPGQGLSYEQYF. The CDR3 DNA sequence: TGTGCCAGCTCACCGGGACAGGGCTTATCCTACGAGCAGTACTTC. The rearrangement joins TRBV18 to TRBJ2-7, with 9 bases aligning to TRBD1. The CDR3 extends over 15 amino acids. V lost 3 bases to trimming and J lost 1 base; unmatched junction nucleotides: 4. The germline V gene encodes CDR1 KGHSH and CDR2 LQKENI.

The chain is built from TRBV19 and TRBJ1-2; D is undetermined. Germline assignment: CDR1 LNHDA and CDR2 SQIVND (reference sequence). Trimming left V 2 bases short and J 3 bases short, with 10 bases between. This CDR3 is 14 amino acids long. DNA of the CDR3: TGTGCCAGTAGTATATCTACCCAAGACTATGGCTACACCTTC. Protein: CASSISTQDYGYTF.

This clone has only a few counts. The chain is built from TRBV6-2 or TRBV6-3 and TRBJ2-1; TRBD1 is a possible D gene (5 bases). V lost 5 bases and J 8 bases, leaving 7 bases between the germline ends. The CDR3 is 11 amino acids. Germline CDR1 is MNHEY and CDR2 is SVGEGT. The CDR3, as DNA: TGTGCCAGCAGTGTCAGGGATGAGCAGTTCTTC. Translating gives CASSVRDEQFF.

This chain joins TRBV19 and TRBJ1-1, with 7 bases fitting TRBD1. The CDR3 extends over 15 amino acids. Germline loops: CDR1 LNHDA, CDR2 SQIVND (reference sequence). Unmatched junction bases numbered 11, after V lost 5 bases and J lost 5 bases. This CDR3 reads CASSGGPGGGTEAFF. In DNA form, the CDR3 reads TGTGCCAGTAGTGGCGGACCAGGGGGTGGGACTGAAGCTTTCTTT.

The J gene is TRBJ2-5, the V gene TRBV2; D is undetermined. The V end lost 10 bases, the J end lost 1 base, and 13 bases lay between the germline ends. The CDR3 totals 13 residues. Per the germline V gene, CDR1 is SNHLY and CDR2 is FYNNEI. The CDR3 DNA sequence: TGTGCCACCCAGTCACTACCCCAAGAGACCCAGTACTTC. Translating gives CATQSLPQETQYF.

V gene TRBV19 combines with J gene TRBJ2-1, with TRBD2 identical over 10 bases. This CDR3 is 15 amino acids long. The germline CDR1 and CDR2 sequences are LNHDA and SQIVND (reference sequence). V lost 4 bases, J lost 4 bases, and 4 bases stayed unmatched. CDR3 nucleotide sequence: TGTGCCAGTAGTACTAGCGGGAGCCCTTACAATGAGCAGTTCTTC. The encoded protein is CASSTSGSPYNEQFF.

The CDR3 DNA reads as TGTGCCAGCAGTTCGACAGGGCTTAGCAATCAGCCCCAGCATTTT. This encodes CASSSTGLSNQPQHF. The chain uses TRBV28 and TRBJ1-5; 7 positions agree with TRBD1. V gave up 4 bases and J gave up 0 bases; unmatched junction bases: 3. The CDR3 contains 15 residues. CDR1 and CDR2 from the germline V gene are MDHEN and SYDVKM.

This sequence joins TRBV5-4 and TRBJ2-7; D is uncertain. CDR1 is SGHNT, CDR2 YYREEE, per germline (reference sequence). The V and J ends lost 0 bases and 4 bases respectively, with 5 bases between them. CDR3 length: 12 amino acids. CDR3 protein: CASSLDLYEQYF. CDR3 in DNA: TGTGCCAGCAGCTTGGACTTATACGAGCAGTACTTC.

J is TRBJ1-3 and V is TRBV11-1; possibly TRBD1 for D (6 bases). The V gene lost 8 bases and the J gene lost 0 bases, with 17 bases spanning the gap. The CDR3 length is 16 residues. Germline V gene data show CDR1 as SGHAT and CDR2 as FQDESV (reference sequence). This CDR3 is CASSLAGASSGNTIYF. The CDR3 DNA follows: TGTGCCAGCTCTCTGGCAGGGGCTTCCTCTGGAAACACCATATATTTT.

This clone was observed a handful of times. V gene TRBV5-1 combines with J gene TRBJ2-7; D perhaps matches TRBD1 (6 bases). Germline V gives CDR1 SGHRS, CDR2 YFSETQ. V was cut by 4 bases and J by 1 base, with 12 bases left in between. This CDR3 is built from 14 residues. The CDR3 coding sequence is TGCGCCAGCAGCGGCGGACAGCGTTCCTACGAGCAGTACTTC. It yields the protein CASSGGQRSYEQYF.

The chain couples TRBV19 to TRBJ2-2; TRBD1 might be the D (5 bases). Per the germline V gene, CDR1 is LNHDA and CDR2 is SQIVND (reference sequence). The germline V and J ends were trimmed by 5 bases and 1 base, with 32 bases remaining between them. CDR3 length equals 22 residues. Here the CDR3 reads CASSLTRQRELLRRENTGELFF. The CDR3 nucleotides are TGTGCCAGTAGTCTGACAAGACAGCGCGAGTTGTTGCGGCGCGAGAACACCGGGGAGCTGTTTTTT.

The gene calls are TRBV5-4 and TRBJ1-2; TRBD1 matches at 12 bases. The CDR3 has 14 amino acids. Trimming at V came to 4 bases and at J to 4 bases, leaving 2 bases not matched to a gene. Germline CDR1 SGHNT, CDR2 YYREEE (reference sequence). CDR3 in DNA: TGTGCCAGCAGCGGGACAGGGGGCGGCTATGGCTACACCTTC. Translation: CASSGTGGGYGYTF.

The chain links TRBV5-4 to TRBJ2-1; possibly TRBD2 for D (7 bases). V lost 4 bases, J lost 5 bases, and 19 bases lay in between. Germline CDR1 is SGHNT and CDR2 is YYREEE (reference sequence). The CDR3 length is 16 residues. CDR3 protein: CASSGKWGGSNNEQFF. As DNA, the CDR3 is TGTGCCAGCAGCGGGAAATGGGGGGGCAGTAACAATGAGCAGTTCTTC.

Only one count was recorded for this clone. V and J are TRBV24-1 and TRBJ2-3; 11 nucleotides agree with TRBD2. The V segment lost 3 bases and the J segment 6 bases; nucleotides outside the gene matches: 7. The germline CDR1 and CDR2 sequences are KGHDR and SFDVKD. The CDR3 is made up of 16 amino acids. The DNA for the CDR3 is TGTGCCACCAGTGATCGGACTAGCGGGCCCGGGGATACGCAGTATTTT. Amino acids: CATSDRTSGPGDTQYF.

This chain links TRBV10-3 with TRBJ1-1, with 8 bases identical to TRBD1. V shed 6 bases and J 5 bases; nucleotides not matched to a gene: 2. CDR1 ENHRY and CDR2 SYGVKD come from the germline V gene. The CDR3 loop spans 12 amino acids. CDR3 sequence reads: CAIRGTGTEAFF. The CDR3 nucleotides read TGTGCCATCAGAGGGACAGGAACTGAAGCTTTCTTT.

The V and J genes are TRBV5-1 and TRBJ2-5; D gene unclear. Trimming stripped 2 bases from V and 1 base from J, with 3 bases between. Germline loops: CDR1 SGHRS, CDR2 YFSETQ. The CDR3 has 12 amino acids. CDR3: CASSFLQETQYF. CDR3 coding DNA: TGCGCCAGCAGCTTTCTCCAAGAGACCCAGTACTTC.

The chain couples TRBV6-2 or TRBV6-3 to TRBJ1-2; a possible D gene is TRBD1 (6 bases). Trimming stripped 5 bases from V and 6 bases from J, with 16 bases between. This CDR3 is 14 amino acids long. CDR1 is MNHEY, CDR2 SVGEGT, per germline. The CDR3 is CASSTPDRPNGYTF. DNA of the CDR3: TGTGCCAGCAGTACCCCGGACAGACCTAATGGCTACACCTTC.

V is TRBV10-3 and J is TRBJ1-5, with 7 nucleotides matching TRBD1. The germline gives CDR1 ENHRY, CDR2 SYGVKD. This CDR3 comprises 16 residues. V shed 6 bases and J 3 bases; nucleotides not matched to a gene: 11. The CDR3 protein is CAISPRQGDVNQPQHF. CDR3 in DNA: TGTGCCATCAGCCCACGACAGGGTGATGTCAATCAGCCCCAGCATTTT.

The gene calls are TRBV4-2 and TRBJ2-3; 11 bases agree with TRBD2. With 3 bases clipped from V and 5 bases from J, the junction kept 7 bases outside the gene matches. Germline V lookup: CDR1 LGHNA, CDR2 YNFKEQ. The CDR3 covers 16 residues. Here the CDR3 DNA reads TGTGCCAGCAGCCATACCGGACTAGCGGGCTTAGATACGCAGTATTTT. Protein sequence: CASSHTGLAGLDTQYF.

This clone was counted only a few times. CDR3 sequence reads: CASSYHDRVDTQYF. DNA of the CDR3: TGTGCCAGCAGTTACCACGACAGGGTAGATACGCAGTATTTT. This chain links TRBV6-2 or TRBV6-3 with TRBJ2-3; TRBD1 matches at 7 bases. Germline loops: CDR1 MNHEY, CDR2 SVGEGT. The CDR3 has 14 residues. Losses at the gene ends were 2 bases for V and 5 bases for J; bases not matched to a gene: 4.

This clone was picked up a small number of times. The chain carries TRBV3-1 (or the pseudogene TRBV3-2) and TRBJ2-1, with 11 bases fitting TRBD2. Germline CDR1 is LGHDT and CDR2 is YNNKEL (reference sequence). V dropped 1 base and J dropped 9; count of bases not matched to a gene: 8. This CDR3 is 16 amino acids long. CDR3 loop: CASSQASSGGLSEQFF. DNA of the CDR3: TGTGCCAGCAGCCAAGCCTCTAGCGGGGGGCTAAGTGAGCAGTTCTTC.

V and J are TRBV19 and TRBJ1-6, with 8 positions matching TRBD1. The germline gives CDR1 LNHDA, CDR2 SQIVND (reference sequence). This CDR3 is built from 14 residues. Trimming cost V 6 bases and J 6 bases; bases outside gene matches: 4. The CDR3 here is CASSLTGGNSPLHF. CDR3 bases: TGTGCCAGTAGCCTTACAGGGGGTAATTCACCCCTCCACTTT.

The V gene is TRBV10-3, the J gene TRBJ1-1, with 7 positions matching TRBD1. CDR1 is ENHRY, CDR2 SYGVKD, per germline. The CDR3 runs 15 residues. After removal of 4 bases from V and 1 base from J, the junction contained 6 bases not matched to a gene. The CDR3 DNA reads TGTGCCATCAGTGTGCAGGGGGTAGGGAACACTGAAGCTTTCTTT. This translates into CAISVQGVGNTEAFF.

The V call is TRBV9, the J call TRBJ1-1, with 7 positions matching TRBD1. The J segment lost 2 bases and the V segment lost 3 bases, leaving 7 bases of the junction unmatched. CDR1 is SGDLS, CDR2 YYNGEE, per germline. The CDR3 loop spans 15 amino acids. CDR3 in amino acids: CASSGRGPTNTEAFF. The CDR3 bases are TGTGCCAGCAGCGGAAGGGGGCCCACAAACACTGAAGCTTTCTTT.

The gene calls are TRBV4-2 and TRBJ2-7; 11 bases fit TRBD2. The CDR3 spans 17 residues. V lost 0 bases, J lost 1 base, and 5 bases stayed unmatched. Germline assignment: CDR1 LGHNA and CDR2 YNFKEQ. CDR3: CASSQEPGTSGSYEQYF. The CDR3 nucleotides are TGTGCCAGCAGCCAAGAACCCGGGACTAGCGGTTCCTACGAGCAGTACTTC.

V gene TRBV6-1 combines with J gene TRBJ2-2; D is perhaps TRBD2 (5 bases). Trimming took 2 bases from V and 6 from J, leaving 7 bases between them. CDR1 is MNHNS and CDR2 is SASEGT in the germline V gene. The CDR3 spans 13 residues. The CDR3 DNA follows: TGTGCCAGCAGTGAAATCGGGGCCGGGGAGCTGTTTTTT. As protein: CASSEIGAGELFF.

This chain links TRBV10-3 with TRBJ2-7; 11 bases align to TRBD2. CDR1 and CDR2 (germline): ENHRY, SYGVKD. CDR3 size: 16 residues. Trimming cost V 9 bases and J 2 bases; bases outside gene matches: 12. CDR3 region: CAMGASGRTNAYEQYF. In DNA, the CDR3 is TGTGCCATGGGGGCTAGCGGGAGGACAAACGCCTACGAGCAGTACTTC.

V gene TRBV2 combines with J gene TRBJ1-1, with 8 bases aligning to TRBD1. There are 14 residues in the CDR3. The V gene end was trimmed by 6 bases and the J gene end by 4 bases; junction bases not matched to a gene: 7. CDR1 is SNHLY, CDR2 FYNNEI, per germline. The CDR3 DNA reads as TGTGCCAGCAGCGACCAGGGGGCGAGCACTGAAGCTTTCTTT. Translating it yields CASSDQGASTEAFF.

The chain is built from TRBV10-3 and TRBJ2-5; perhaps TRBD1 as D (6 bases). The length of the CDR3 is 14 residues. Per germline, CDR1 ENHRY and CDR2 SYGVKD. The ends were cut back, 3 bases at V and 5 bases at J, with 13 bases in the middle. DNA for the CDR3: TGTGCCATCAGTGATCTCGACAGGATGGAGACCCAGTACTTC. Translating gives CAISDLDRMETQYF.

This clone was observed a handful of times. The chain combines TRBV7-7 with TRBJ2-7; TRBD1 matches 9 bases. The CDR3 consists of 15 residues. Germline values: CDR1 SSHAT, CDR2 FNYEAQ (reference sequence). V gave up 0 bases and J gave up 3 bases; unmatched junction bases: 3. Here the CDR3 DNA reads TGTGCCAGCAGCTTAGCGCCGGGACAGGGCTACGAGCAGTACTTC. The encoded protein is CASSLAPGQGYEQYF. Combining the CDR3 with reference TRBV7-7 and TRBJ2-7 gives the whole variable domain GAGVSQSPRYKVTKRGQDVTLRCDPISSHATLYWYQQALGQGPEFLTYFNYEAQPDKSGLPSDRFSAERPEGSISTLTIQRTEQRDSAMYRCASSLAPGQGYEQYFGPGTRLTVT.

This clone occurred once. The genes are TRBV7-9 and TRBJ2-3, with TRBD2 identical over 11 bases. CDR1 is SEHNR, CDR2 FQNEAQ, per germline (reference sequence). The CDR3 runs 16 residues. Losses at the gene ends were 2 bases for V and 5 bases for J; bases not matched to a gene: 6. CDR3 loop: CASSLLAGGLGDTQYF. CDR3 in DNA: TGTGCCAGCAGCTTACTAGCGGGAGGCCTAGGAGATACGCAGTATTTT. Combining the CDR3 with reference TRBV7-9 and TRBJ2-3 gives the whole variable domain DTGVSQNPRHKITKRGQNVTFRCDPISEHNRLYWYRQTLGQGPEFLTYFQNEAQLEKSRLLSDRFSAERPKGSFSTLEIQRTEQGDSAMYLCASSLLAGGLGDTQYFGPGTRLTVL.

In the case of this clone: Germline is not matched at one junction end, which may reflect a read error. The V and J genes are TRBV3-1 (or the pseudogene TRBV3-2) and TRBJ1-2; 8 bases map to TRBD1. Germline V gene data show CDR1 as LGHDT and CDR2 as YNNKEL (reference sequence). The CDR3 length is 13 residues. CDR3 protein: CANSHGQGDGYTF. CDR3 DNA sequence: TGTGCCAACAGCCATGGACAGGGAGATGGCTACACCTTC.